One sample yielded the 19 T cell receptor beta chains listed below, sequenced in a study of CD8+CD57+ T cells in acquired aplastic anemia. An expansion of CD8+CD57+ cells by flow cytometry had been shown in patients chosen for sequencing. Profiling that covered TCR beta VDJ and CDR3 relied on genomic DNA as its template. TCRdb reprocessed the reads via MiXCR and lists one record per CDR3 protein. The sample shows around 430,000 distinct CDR3 sequences, 25% to 40% of them seen only once. The sample comprised sorted CD4+, CD8+, or CD8+CD57+ T cells (not recorded which) from PBMCs. Receptors were obtained from a human donor with aplastic anemia.

The chain carries TRBV29-1 and TRBJ2-1; 7 bases map to TRBD2. Germline V gene sequence: CDR1 SQVTM, CDR2 ANQGSEA. The CDR3 is 13 amino acids. Trimming removed 5 bases from V and 1 base from J; junction bases left unmatched: 2. The CDR3 DNA reads as TGCAGCGTTTCTAGCGGATCCTACAATGAGCAGTTCTTC. This sequence encodes CSVSSGSYNEQFF.

This clonotype was seen only a few times. The chain links TRBV6-2 or TRBV6-3 to TRBJ1-6; D is perhaps TRBD1 (6 bases). The CDR3 covers 14 residues. Germline CDR1 reads MNHEY; CDR2 reads SVGEGT. Trimming stripped 7 bases from V and 7 bases from J, with 14 bases between. The CDR3 coding sequence is TGTGCCAGCACCTCACAGGGATGGAATTCACCCCTCCACTTT. It specifies CASTSQGWNSPLHF.

This clonotype was observed many times. This chain connects TRBV9 to TRBJ2-5; TRBD2 agrees at 8 bases. This CDR3 is built from 14 residues. V dropped 7 bases and J dropped 1; count of bases not matched to a gene: 6. CDR1 SGDLS and CDR2 YYNGEE come from the germline V gene. This CDR3 is CASATGLAQETQYF. In nucleotides, the CDR3 is TGTGCCAGCGCCACAGGACTAGCCCAAGAGACCCAGTACTTC.

This clonotype showed up just a few times. The chain links TRBV2 to TRBJ2-1; D might be TRBD1 or TRBD2, each matching 5 bases. V gave up 7 bases and J gave up 8 bases, with 15 bases separating them. CDR3 length: 13 residues. From germline, CDR1 is SNHLY and CDR2 FYNNEI. Written as DNA, the CDR3 is TGTGCCAGCAATTTCCAGGGTAGCGATGAGCAGTTCTTC. Its protein product is CASNFQGSDEQFF.

V usage is TRBV4-1 and J usage is TRBJ2-1; 7 positions match TRBD2. The germline CDR1 and CDR2 sequences are MGHRA and YSYEKL. The CDR3 extends over 15 amino acids. V dropped 0 bases and J dropped 4; count of bases not matched to a gene: 3. CDR3 DNA: TGCGCCAGCAGCCAAGAACGGACTAGATACAATGAGCAGTTCTTC. Amino acid sequence: CASSQERTRYNEQFF.

In its sample, this clonotype was seen many times. The chain is built from TRBV7-2 and TRBJ2-7; D is uncertain. Germline CDR1 SGHTA, CDR2 FQGNSA. This CDR3 has 15 amino acids. V lost 1 base and J lost 0, with 10 bases in between. This CDR3 is CASSLGAPSSYEQYF. The CDR3 region has the DNA TGTGCCAGCAGCTTAGGGGCACCCAGCTCCTACGAGCAGTACTTC.

About this clonotype: With a much larger clone just one base away, this may be a read error. The chain joins TRBV5-1 to TRBJ1-2; no definite D call. The CDR3 has 14 residues. The V gene's germline CDR1 is SGHRS and CDR2 YFSETQ. The CDR3 region is CASSGNKANYGHTF. CDR3 coding DNA: TGCGCCAGCAGCGGCAACAAAGCTAACTATGGCCACACCTTC.

This clonotype turned up a few times. The J gene is TRBJ1-1, the V gene TRBV14; D remains unclear. Looked up from germline, CDR1 is SGHDN and CDR2 is FVKESK. V lost 3 bases and J lost 5, with 10 bases in between. The CDR3 has 13 amino acids. CDR3 DNA sequence: TGTGCCAGCAGCCAGACCAGTGGGACTGAAGCTTTCTTT. It translates to CASSQTSGTEAFF.

This clonotype was counted ten times or more. The chain carries TRBV5-1 and TRBJ1-5, with D unclear. With 4 bases removed from V and 4 bases from J, the gap between germline ends came to 15 bases. The CDR3 runs 15 residues. Germline CDR1 is SGHRS and CDR2 is YFSETQ. Written as DNA, the CDR3 is TGCGCCAGCAGCCCAGACCCTTGGCCGAATCAGCCCCAGCATTTT. It yields the protein CASSPDPWPNQPQHF.

This clonotype was detected a few times. J is TRBJ2-4 and V is TRBV2, with 12 bases matching TRBD1. The junction had 11 bases not matched to a gene; V was cut back by 7 bases and J by 1 base. The germline V gene has CDR1 SNHLY and CDR2 FYNNEI. This CDR3 has 18 residues. The chain's CDR3 is CASNVPGQGALAKNIQYF. In DNA form, the CDR3 reads TGTGCCAGCAACGTCCCGGGACAGGGGGCCCTGGCCAAAAACATTCAGTACTTC.

This clonotype occurred many times. The chain carries TRBV14 and TRBJ1-1, with D possibly matching TRBD1 (5 bases). CDR1 and CDR2 (germline): SGHDN, FVKESK. The CDR3 has 13 amino acids. V was trimmed by 9 bases and J by 0 bases, leaving 11 bases between them. CDR3 DNA sequence: TGTGCCAGTAGTTCGACAGTGAACACTGAAGCTTTCTTT. It codes for CASSSTVNTEAFF.

The gene calls are TRBV25-1 and TRBJ1-5, with 7 bases aligning to TRBD1. Germline V gene sequence: CDR1 MGHDK, CDR2 SYGVNS. This CDR3 comprises 16 residues. V lost 5 bases and J lost 1; bases outside the gene matches: 8. The CDR3 protein is CASSFWQGVSNQPQHF. DNA of the CDR3: TGTGCCAGCAGTTTCTGGCAGGGGGTGAGCAATCAGCCCCAGCATTTT.

This clonotype was counted many times. V and J are TRBV7-2 and TRBJ1-1; the match to TRBD1 covers 11 bases. V gave up 3 bases and J gave up 4 bases; unmatched junction bases: 4. This CDR3 has 15 residues. CDR1 is SGHTA, CDR2 FQGNSA, per germline. CDR3 DNA sequence: TGTGCCAGCAGCTTGCGAGGGACAGGGGGCACTGAAGCTTTCTTT. It encodes CASSLRGTGGTEAFF.

The V and J genes are TRBV10-3 and TRBJ2-7, with D perhaps TRBD2 (6 bases). Germline CDR1 reads ENHRY; CDR2 reads SYGVKD. V gave up 5 bases and J gave up 5 bases, with 16 bases separating them. The CDR3 loop spans 14 amino acids. Here the CDR3 DNA reads TGTGCCATCAGTTCGTCGGGAGCCGCTCACGAGCAGTACTTC. Encoded protein: CAISSSGAAHEQYF.

Ten or more counts support this clonotype. This chain joins TRBV20-1 and TRBJ1-5; D is undetermined. This CDR3 is 13 amino acids long. The germline V and J ends were trimmed by 6 bases and 6 bases, with 15 bases remaining between them. The germline V gene encodes CDR1 DFQATT and CDR2 SNEGSKA (reference sequence). The CDR3 loop reads CSANLGGGQPQHF. The CDR3 DNA reads TGCAGTGCGAACCTTGGTGGAGGTCAGCCCCAGCATTTT.

The chain joins TRBV25-1 to TRBJ1-2; perhaps TRBD1 as D (5 bases). The length of the CDR3 is 15 residues. V shed 1 base and J shed 6 bases, with 15 bases lying between them. CDR1 and CDR2 from the germline V gene are MGHDK and SYGVNS. The CDR3 spells CASSESSLAGHGYTF. The CDR3 DNA reads as TGTGCCAGCAGTGAATCCTCTTTAGCAGGGCATGGCTACACCTTC.

In its sample, this clonotype was seen many times. J is TRBJ1-4 and V is TRBV15, with 7 bases fitting TRBD1. The CDR3 has 16 residues. From germline, CDR1 is LNHNV and CDR2 YYDKDF (reference sequence). Germline trimming cut 0 bases from V and 8 bases from J; bases unmatched to any gene: 9. This CDR3 is CATSRDQEGGREKLFF. For the CDR3, the DNA is TGTGCCACCAGCAGAGATCAAGAAGGGGGCCGGGAAAAACTGTTTTTT.

This clonotype has a count of ten or more. The chain uses TRBV2 and TRBJ1-2; weak D call: TRBD1 (5 bases). V lost 9 bases, J lost 3 bases, and 8 bases lay in between. CDR1 and CDR2 from the germline V gene are SNHLY and FYNNEI. The CDR3 length is 11 residues. Here the CDR3 reads CASAGDYGYTF. The CDR3 DNA is TGTGCCAGTGCGGGGGACTATGGCTACACCTTC.

This clonotype occurred many times. The chain employs TRBV20-1 and TRBJ1-1; D gene unclear. CDR3 size: 12 residues. Germline values: CDR1 DFQATT, CDR2 SNEGSKA (reference sequence). V dropped 4 bases and J dropped 5 bases, with 11 bases sitting between them. The CDR3 DNA is TGCAGTGCTAACCCGACGGGGACTGAAGCTTTCTTT. Amino acids: CSANPTGTEAFF.